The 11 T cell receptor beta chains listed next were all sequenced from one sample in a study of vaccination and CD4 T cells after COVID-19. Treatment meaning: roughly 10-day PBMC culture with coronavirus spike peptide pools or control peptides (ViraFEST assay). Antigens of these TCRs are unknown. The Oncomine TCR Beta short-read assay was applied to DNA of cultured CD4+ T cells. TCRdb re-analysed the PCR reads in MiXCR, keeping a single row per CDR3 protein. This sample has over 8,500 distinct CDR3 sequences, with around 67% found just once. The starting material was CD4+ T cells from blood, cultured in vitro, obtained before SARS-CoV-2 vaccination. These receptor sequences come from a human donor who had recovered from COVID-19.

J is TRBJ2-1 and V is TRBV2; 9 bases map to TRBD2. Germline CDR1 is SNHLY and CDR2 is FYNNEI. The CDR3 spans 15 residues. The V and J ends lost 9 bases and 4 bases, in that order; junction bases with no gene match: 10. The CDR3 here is CASTEREVVYNEQFF. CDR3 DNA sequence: TGTGCCAGTACTGAGCGGGAGGTGGTTTACAATGAGCAGTTCTTC.

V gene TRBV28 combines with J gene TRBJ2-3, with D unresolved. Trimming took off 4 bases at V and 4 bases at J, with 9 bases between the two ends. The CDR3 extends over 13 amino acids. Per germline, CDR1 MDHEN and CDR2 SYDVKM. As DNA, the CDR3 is TGTGCCAGCAGTTCCCCCCGAGCAGATACGCAGTATTTT. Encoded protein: CASSSPRADTQYF.

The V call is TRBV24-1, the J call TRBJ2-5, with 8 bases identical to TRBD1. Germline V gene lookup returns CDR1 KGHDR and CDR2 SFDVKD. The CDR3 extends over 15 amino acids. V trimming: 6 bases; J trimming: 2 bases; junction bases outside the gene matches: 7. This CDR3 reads CATSTAGTGQETQYF. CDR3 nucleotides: TGTGCCACCAGTACGGCCGGGACAGGACAAGAGACCCAGTACTTC.

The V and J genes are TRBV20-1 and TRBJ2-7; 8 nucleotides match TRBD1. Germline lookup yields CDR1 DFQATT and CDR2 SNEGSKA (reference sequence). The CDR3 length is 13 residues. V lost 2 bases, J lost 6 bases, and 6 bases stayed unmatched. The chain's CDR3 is CSARTDREGEQYF. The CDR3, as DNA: TGCAGTGCTAGAACGGACAGGGAAGGCGAGCAGTACTTC.

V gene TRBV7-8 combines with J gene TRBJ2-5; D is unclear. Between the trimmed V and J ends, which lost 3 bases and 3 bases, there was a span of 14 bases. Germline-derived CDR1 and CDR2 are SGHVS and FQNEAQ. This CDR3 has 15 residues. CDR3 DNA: TGTGCCAGCAGCTTTGGTCCAAGGCCAGAAGAGACCCAGTACTTC. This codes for CASSFGPRPEETQYF. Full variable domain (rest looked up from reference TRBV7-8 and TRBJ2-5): GAGVSQSPRYKVAKRGQDVALRCDPISGHVSLFWYQQALGQGPEFLTYFQNEAQLDKSGLPSDRFFAERPEGSVSTLKIQRTQQEDSAVYLCASSFGPRPEETQYFGPGTRLLVL.

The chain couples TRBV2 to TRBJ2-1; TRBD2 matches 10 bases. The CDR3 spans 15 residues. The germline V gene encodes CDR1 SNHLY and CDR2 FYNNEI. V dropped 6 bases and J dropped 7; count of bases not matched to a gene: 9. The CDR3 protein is CASRDLAGVSNEQFF. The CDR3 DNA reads TGTGCCAGCAGGGACCTAGCGGGAGTCTCGAATGAGCAGTTCTTC. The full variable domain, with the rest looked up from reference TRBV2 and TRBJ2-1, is EPEVTQTPSHQVTQMGQEVILRCVPISNHLYFYWYRQILGQKVEFLVSFYNNEISEKSEIFDDQFSVERPDGSNFTLKIRSTKLEDSAMYFCASRDLAGVSNEQFFGPGTRLTVL.

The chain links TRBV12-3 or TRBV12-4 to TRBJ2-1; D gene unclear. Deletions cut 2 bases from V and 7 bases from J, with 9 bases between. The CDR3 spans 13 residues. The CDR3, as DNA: TGTGCCAGCAGTTTAAACCGTTGGAATGAGCAGTTCTTC. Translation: CASSLNRWNEQFF.

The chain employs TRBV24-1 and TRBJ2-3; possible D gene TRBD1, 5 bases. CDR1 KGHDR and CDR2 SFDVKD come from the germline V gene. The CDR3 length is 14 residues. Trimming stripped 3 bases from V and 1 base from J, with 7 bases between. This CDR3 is CATSDKGGTDTQYF. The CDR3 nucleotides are TGTGCCACCAGTGATAAAGGGGGCACAGATACGCAGTATTTT.

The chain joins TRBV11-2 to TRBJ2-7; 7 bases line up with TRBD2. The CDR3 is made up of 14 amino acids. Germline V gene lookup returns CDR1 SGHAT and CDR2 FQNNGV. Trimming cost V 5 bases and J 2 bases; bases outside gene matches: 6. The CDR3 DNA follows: TGTGCCAGCAGCCCGACCGGGGGGACCTACGAGCAGTACTTC. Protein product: CASSPTGGTYEQYF.

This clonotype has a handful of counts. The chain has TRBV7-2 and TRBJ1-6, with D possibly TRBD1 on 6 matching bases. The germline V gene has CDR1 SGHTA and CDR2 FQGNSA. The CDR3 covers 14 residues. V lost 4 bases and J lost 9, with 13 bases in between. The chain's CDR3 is CASSSYRESSPLHF. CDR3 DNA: TGTGCCAGCAGCTCATACAGGGAGAGTTCACCCCTCCACTTT.

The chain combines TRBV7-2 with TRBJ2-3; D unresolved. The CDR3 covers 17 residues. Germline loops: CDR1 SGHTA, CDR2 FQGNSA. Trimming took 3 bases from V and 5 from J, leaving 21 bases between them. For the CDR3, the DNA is TGTGCCAGCAGCTTCAATTTTGCGCCGGCGTTAGGAGATACGCAGTATTTT. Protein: CASSFNFAPALGDTQYF.